This T cell receptor (beta chain) is from a study of T cell changes during pregnancy in multiple sclerosis (dated by TCRdb to between 2017 and 2020). Describing the broader study: The study looked at changes in the T cell repertoire across pregnancy in women with multiple sclerosis.

As concerns this clone: The antigen this receptor binds is unknown. Base qualities are not recorded, but no much larger clone differs from it by a single base.

The library was obtained by the immunoSEQ multiplex PCR assay. TCRdb holds this immuneACCESS table with in-frame rearrangements only. Some clones are missing; in checked studies, unresolved V genes explain under half, and the rest has no known cause. The sample table records 95,000 to 110,000 clones; roughly 92% of these occur just once. 0.8% to 1% of the sample belongs to the ten largest clones. The source of this sequence is a female donor with multiple sclerosis, enrolled in a pregnancy study. This specimen was peripheral blood, taken after pregnancy.

The CDR3 loop reads CASSLVAGVNEQFF. DNA sequence: TGTGCCAGCAGCTTAGTTGCGGGGGTCAATGAGCAGTTCTTC. The receptor chain draws on TRBV11-2 and TRBJ2-1, and TRBD2 matches 7 of the central bases. The germline V gene specifies SGHAT as CDR1 and FQNNGV as CDR2. V lost 1 base and J lost 6 bases, and the count of bases not matched to a germline gene is 3. The CDR3 covers 14 residues, taking in both the cysteine and the phenylalanine. Only the CDR3 DNA stays, 42 bases, in frame from base 1.